One T cell receptor beta chain is described in this entry. This sample was taken from a study of blood T cell repertoires in COVID-19. Study-level background: The study drew acute and convalescent COVID-19 samples from the United States, Italy and Spain. T cells, B-cell-depleted T cells, or PBMCs provided the cDNA or gDNA that served as material.

CDR3 length equals 16 residues. Trimming removed 4 bases from V and 2 bases from J; junction bases left unmatched: 10. Germline V gives CDR1 LGHDT, CDR2 YNNKEL (reference sequence). In the original workflow: Estimated nucleated cell counts came from reference gene primer amplification. Using immunoSEQ multiplex PCR, the repertoire was profiled, and TCRdb retains in-frame clones only, with some absent. That table supplies the V and J calls and clone size; D and trimming were determined from the DNA. The sample shows roughly 140,000 clones, around 85% of them seen only once. The sequencing sample was made of peripheral blood. This sequence joins TRBV3-1 (or the pseudogene TRBV3-2) and TRBJ1-2; TRBD1 matches 7 bases. This receptor was identified in a woman in her 70s with acute or convalescent COVID-19. CDR3 region: CASSRPTGAGNYGYTF. In nucleotides, the CDR3 is TGTGCCAGCAGCCGCCCTACAGGGGCCGGAAACTATGGCTACACCTTC.